This T cell receptor (beta chain) is drawn from a study of cytomegalovirus exposure and HLA in healthy donors listed by TCRdb under 2017. With respect to the entire study: An earlier analysis of several hundred of the donors reported 276 Gb of sequence data and 100 million to 120 million unique TCR beta sequences obtained from 150 million to 200 million T cells. A later genetic analysis used genome-wide SNP genotypes for 398 of the 666 donors, treating that subset as a discovery cohort. An earlier analysis of 587 of the donors used high-throughput TCR beta sequencing to judge whether each TCR beta V gene segment behaved as functional or pseudogenic. Of the roughly 400 genotyped donors, about 84% fell in the genetic ancestry cluster associated with self-reported Caucasian donors. Both class I and class II loci were covered by HLA typing, at four-digit resolution. High-throughput TCR immunosequencing, statistical association of individual TCRs with disease status, and machine learning were combined to predict cytomegalovirus infection status. Rather than drawing on any new phenotypic data, the later analysis identified candidate immune exposures from TCR beta sequences and the way those sequences occurred across donors. Donor age, sex, ethnicity and CMV serostatus were compiled alongside the repertoire data. The study profiled the T cell repertoires of 550 to 700 subjects by immunosequencing and related them to cytomegalovirus serostatus. In addition to the first cohort of roughly 670 subjects, a separate validation cohort of 130 or so different subjects was used. About five DR-DQ haplotypes were handled as single units for association and clustering, since linkage in the cohort was strong. To study patterns of TCR occurrence, a later analysis re-analyzed previously published TCR beta repertoires from 500 to 850 donors and added high-resolution HLA genotyping. An early release covering around 630 HLA-typed donors comprised roughly 300 gigabases of sequencing data and about 90 million unique TCR sequences. Every repertoire in the discovery cohort had been generated on one and the same sequencing platform. Among 398 genotyped donors of the cohort, an average of roughly 240,000 unique TCR beta nucleotide sequences were sequenced per donor, roughly 20% of them non-productive. Typing coverage differed by locus: A, B, C, DRB1 and DQB1 were typed in roughly 620-630 donors, DQA1 in 500 to 550, DPA1 in 606, and DPB1 in 450 to 480. The study aimed to test whether cataloging public T cell receptors could reveal signatures of past pathogen exposure.

The cohort consisted of some 670 healthy bone marrow donors. At the time of sampling, all cohort members were nominally healthy, though unrecorded immune exposures were likely present. The donor tested CMV seronegative and was one of the 352 seronegative cohort members. A peripheral blood sample was provided by each donor, and peripheral blood mononuclear cells were used for TCR beta sequencing. The Qiagen DNeasy Blood Extraction Kit was used to extract genomic DNA from the blood cell samples. The library was made by the immunoSEQ multiplex PCR assay. A mixture of 60 forward primers for TCR Vbeta segments and 13 reverse primers for TCR Jbeta segments was used in the multiplex PCR. Amplification of the CDR3 region of rearranged TCR beta genes was performed with a multiplex PCR assay on genomic DNA. The Illumina HiSeq System was used to sequence the amplified TCR beta libraries as 87-base-pair reads. The study's processing was this. Across the roughly 700 repertoires, a later analysis counted tens of millions of unique TCR beta chains, roughly 11 million of which were shared by at least two donors. To remove PCR and sequencing errors, raw reads were error-corrected and collapsed into unique sequences using a nearest-neighbor algorithm that merged closely related sequences. V, D and J gene segments were assigned by aligning CDR3 sequences to IMGT reference sequences. For a sequence to be retained, a match of at least six nucleotides to both a V gene segment and a J gene segment was required. Rearrangements were classified as productive when the CDR3 lacked stop codons and remained in frame with V and J, and all other rearrangements were classified as non-productive. CDR3 was defined according to IMGT convention as the region running from the second conserved V-encoded cysteine to the conserved J-encoded phenylalanine. In an earlier analysis of around 600 of the donors, sequences lacking an unambiguous match to a single V gene segment were excluded. In an earlier analysis of some 590 of the donors, V segments were called functional above 56.7% productive rearrangements and were called segregating when the between-donor standard deviation exceeded 5%. A statistical classification framework was developed to diagnose cytomegalovirus status using the catalog of TCR beta chain sequences. In a later analysis, TCR nucleotide sequences were compared against IMGT/GENE-DB human TR gene sequences so that V and J genes could be assigned. A later analysis assigned CDR3 sequences and most-parsimonious VDJ recombination scenarios with the TCRdist pipeline. In a later analysis, every TCR beta chain was defined by the combination of its CDR3 amino acid sequence and its V-gene family, and reads without a unique V-gene family were dropped. A later analysis removed nearly 600 highly shared, low-generation-probability nucleotide sequences to deal with suspected cross-contamination and a sequencing artifact. In a later analysis, a clonal expansion index was calculated for each public chain from normalized within-repertoire ranks of inferred template counts. In a later analysis, generation probabilities were computed using a VDJ recombination model fitted to out-of-frame rearrangements, and the results were checked against IGoR. In a later analysis, TCR-TCR, TCR-HLA and TCR-CMV co-occurrence was scored with hypergeometric tests, and a repertoire-size bias correction was applied to TCR pairs. False discovery rates were estimated in a later analysis by permuting HLA or CMV assignments 20 times. In a later analysis, co-occurring TCRs were grouped using DBSCAN, and TCRdist sequence similarity was added for clustering within HLA-allele-positive subsets. Repertoires with fewer than 30,000 or more than 120,000 public chains, plus five repertoires with anomalous nucleotide sharing, were excluded from co-occurrence clustering. The clones in this table, taken by TCRdb from immuneACCESS, are in-frame only. Not every clone is retained; where verified, under half of the shortfall comes from an unresolved V gene, and the cause of the rest is unknown. The V and J calls and clone size come from that table; D and trimming were worked out from the DNA. The sample includes about 180,000 clones, with 70% to 85% observed a single time. The ten most abundant clones make up around 0.74% of the sample.

What the work shows at the level of the full study, not this receptor alone: While some public TCRs were present in many individuals, most TCR sequences turned up only very rarely across donors. In a later analysis, HLA-associated TCR beta chains were found to be more clonally expanded and to have lower generation probabilities than equally common non-associated chains. CMV serostatus was the only immune exposure information available for the cohort. Linkage disequilibrium might explain the correlated functional status among segregating V segments, but an unknown experimental factor could not be excluded. According to a later analysis, parvovirus B19, influenza, CMV and Epstein-Barr virus appeared linked to several top co-occurrence clusters. The cohort was sequenced for TCR beta chains only, and without alpha or paired-chain data the features that could be detected were limited. Three of the identified cytomegalovirus-associated TCR beta chains were confirmed in vitro to be specific for cytomegalovirus antigens. According to a later analysis, most CMV-associated TCR beta chains appeared to be HLA-restricted, and the HLA associations seemed to be driven largely by CMV exposure. The study listed 150 to 200 TCR beta chains as associated with cytomegalovirus. A further reported finding was that TCR beta sequences accurately predicted the HLA-A and HLA-B alleles for most subjects in the first cohort. When HLA alleles, especially DR and DQ, strongly co-occurred, TCR associations were difficult to assign to individual alleles. According to a later analysis, TCR association rates differed among HLA loci, with DRB1 alleles showing the most associated TCRs and HLA-C alleles showing the fewest. Some IMGT-functional V segments, including TRBV6-2 and TRBV6-3, could not be told apart with the 87-base-pair reads, so those segments were excluded. At a false discovery rate of 0.05, a later analysis linked 16,951 TCR beta sequences to specific HLA alleles. V-gene and J-gene trimming of TCR beta chains was associated with a missense DCLRE1C variant in a later genetic analysis, and the association was replicated in an independent cohort. A cluster of highly shared sequence variants was judged likely to be a technical artifact of the sequencing pipeline. The authors suggested that the approach could potentially be extended to other disease states and immunological phenotypes. A later genetic analysis reported fewer N-insertions in productive TCRs among donors in an Asian-associated ancestry cluster than the roughly 700-donor mean. Roughly uniform sequencing depth across donors was assumed in presence/absence analyses, although this assumption may not hold. The classifier was reported to diagnose cytomegalovirus status with high specificity and sensitivity in both the original and validation cohorts. The earlier analysis of approximately 590 of the donors excluded fewer than 20 rarely observed V segments, including chromosome 9 orphons, because counts were too low. HLA typing was unavailable for some donors at each locus, so association tests used only the typed subset. In an earlier analysis of roughly 560 of the donors, most TCR beta V segments were observed in productive rearrangements about 87% or about 30% of the time, broadly matching IMGT annotations.

V lost 0 bases and J lost 8 bases; the stretch between them is 11 bases long. In the germline V gene, CDR1 corresponds to SGHDT and CDR2 to YYEEEE. Counted from cysteine to phenylalanine, this CDR3 has 13 amino acids. CDR3 DNA is the only sequence kept; it has 39 bases, read in frame from the first base. Comment on this clone: Its antigen remains undetermined. No much larger clone is present one base from it, and per-base qualities are unavailable.

This TCR derives from a woman aged 40 to 50 in good health and CMV-seronegative. The sequencing sample was made of PBMCs. The V and J genes are TRBV5-6 and TRBJ1-2, and perhaps TRBD1 as D gene, on 6 matching bases. The CDR3 sequence is CASSLVSGEGYTF. The sequence in DNA is TGTGCCAGCAGCTTGGTGTCAGGGGAGGGCTACACCTTC.